Here is one T cell receptor (beta chain) with its context. Its specificity is unknown. A much larger clonotype is one base distant, so this may be a read error. Likely a read error: the CDR3 ends without its conserved phenylalanine or tryptophan. Deletions cut 2 bases from V and 4 bases from J, with 14 bases between. This CDR3 spans 15 amino acids. Germline CDR1 MDHEN, CDR2 SYDVKM. The record originates from a study of T cells in Graves' hyperthyroidism and ophthalmopathy. RNA transcripts gave rise to amplified TCR beta CDR3 regions. The study used the HTBI primer set for a first-round RT-PCR of the TCR CDR3. TCRdb ran MiXCR on the multiplex PCR reads and lists one entry per CDR3 protein. In the table there are 500,000 or so distinct CDR3 sequences, roughly 17% of which are singletons. Points from the study as a whole: Within blood appeared most thyroid clonotypes that had expanded above 0.001.

This chain connects TRBV28 to TRBJ1-2; possibly TRBD1 for D (5 bases). The sequenced sample consisted of blood. The TCR originated in a woman between 18 and 29 years old with Graves' ophthalmopathy. CDR3 bases: TGTGCCAGCAGTTTAAGAGGGGCGTGGGTCTATGGCTACACCTCC. The encoded protein is CASSLRGAWVYGYTS.